The clone carrying this TCR beta chain was seen ten or more times. Its antigen remains unidentified. The CDR3 length is 15 residues. Per germline, CDR1 MNHEY and CDR2 SVGAGI. V was cut by 0 bases and J by 0 bases, with 8 bases left in between. The data derive from a study of identical twins. Study findings and constraints: Insertions were fewer in abundant cord blood beta clonotypes, whereas memory repertoires showed none of this pattern. Out-of-frame sharing of TCR alpha in monozygotic twins was underestimated by models.

Template switching created a universal primer site, and the cDNA included unique molecular identifiers. TCRdb recomputed calls from the 5' RACE reads with MiXCR, one row per CDR3 protein. The sample holds under 900,000 distinct CDR3 sequences, around an eighth seen once. In addition, the sample was reused for a study of yellow fever vaccine responses in identical twins.

This TCR was recovered from a woman aged 18 to 35 in good health. The chain links TRBV6-5 to TRBJ1-1; the D is unclear. Sequencing input: PBMCs. CDR3: CASSYSEDLNTEAFF. In DNA form, the CDR3 reads TGTGCCAGCAGTTACTCTGAGGATTTGAACACTGAAGCTTTCTTT.